This TCR beta chain is drawn from a study of OX40 agonist ivuxolimab in advanced cancers. Germline V CDR1 and CDR2: SGHAT, FQNNGV. The V and J ends lost 1 base and 5 bases, in that order; junction bases with no gene match: 5. There are 15 residues in the CDR3. The repertoire was sequenced with immunoSEQ multiplex PCR; TCRdb's copy has only in-frame clones and lacks some. This sample has 70,000 to 95,000 clones, with around 94% found just once. The rearrangement joins TRBV11-2 to TRBJ2-7; 10 bases map to TRBD2. Material: CD4+ or CD8+ T cells sorted from blood, obtained in a trial of the OX40 agonist ivuxolimab. This sequence was found in an adult with an advanced solid tumor such as melanoma, head and neck, liver or kidney cancer. The CDR3 spells CASSLVSSGSDEQYF. CDR3 in DNA: TGTGCCAGCAGCTTAGTCTCTAGCGGGAGTGACGAGCAGTACTTC.